The sequence of this TCR beta chain was determined in a study of identical twins. Unique molecular identifiers were present on cDNA, and template switching added a universal primer site. TCRdb independently ran MiXCR on the 5' RACE reads; one entry per CDR3 protein. The sample consists of about 240,000 distinct CDR3 sequences, over 9.5% of them appearing once. As to this clonotype: Its specificity is not known.

Per the germline V gene, CDR1 is DFQATT and CDR2 is SNEGSKA (reference sequence). This CDR3 contains 17 residues. J gave up 3 bases and V 0 bases, and 9 bases lay outside the gene matches. Findings and limits, study-wide: With beta out-of-frame sequences, excess sharing by twins was weaker.

Healthy Caucasians, and only they, were the donors. This sample was shared with a second study, whose subject was yellow fever vaccine responses in identical twins. That work contributes: In identical twins, vaccine T cell responses appeared partly shared and partly individual.

Sequencing was performed on memory (CD45RO+) T cells sorted from blood. V usage is TRBV20-1 and J usage is TRBJ2-7; 12 bases are shared with TRBD2. This TCR came from a woman aged 18-30 years in good health. The DNA for the CDR3 is TGCAGTGCTAGAGATGCGGGACTAGCGGGTGTTTTCTACGAGCAGTACTTC. Its protein is CSARDAGLAGVFYEQYF.